This entry lists 32 T cell receptor beta chains sequenced from one sample in a study of cytomegalovirus exposure and HLA in healthy donors. In the PCR, 60 Vbeta and 13 Jbeta primers were used. Profiled with immunoSEQ multiplex PCR; TCRdb holds only in-frame clones, not every one. The sample comprises some 180,000 clones, 70% to 80% of which are singletons, and less than 2% rests with the top ten. Sequenced material: PBMCs. These TCRs come from a man aged 25 to 40 in good health and CMV-seronegative.

The rearrangement links TRBV5-1 to TRBJ2-1; D may be TRBD1 (6 bases). CDR3 length equals 15 residues. CDR1 is SGHRS, CDR2 YFSETQ, per germline. The ends were cut back, 0 bases at V and 4 bases at J, with 11 bases in the middle. In nucleotides, the CDR3 is TGCGCCAGCAGCTTGGAAGGGGGTGAATACAATGAGCAGTTCTTC. Translated: CASSLEGGEYNEQFF.

This chain uses TRBV4-1 with TRBJ1-1; D is unresolved. The germline gives CDR1 MGHRA, CDR2 YSYEKL. This CDR3 contains 15 residues. Between the trimmed V and J ends, which lost 3 bases and 1 base, there was a span of 12 bases. Written as DNA, the CDR3 is TGCGCCAGCAGCCACCCCGGGAGCCGGAACACTGAAGCTTTCTTT. Protein sequence: CASSHPGSRNTEAFF.

This clone occurred a few times. The V call is TRBV15, the J call TRBJ1-6; 8 bases line up with TRBD1. CDR1 and CDR2 from the germline V gene are LNHNV and YYDKDF (reference sequence). After removal of 0 bases from V and 8 bases from J, the junction contained 3 bases not matched to a gene. The CDR3 runs to 15 residues. CDR3 nucleotide sequence: TGTGCCACCAGCAGAGAGGACAGGGTTTATTCACCCCTCCACTTT. It specifies CATSREDRVYSPLHF.

The CDR3 loop reads CASSLAGGPFYEQYF. DNA of the CDR3: TGTGCCAGCAGTTTAGCGGGAGGGCCTTTTTACGAGCAGTACTTC. The gene calls are TRBV28 and TRBJ2-7, with 9 bases identical to TRBD2. CDR1 MDHEN and CDR2 SYDVKM come from the germline V gene. CDR3 length: 15 amino acids. J lost 4 bases, V lost 2 bases, and 6 bases had no gene match.

The J gene is TRBJ2-2, the V gene TRBV6-1, with 10 bases that match TRBD2. Trimming took 0 bases from V and 6 from J; bases not matched to a gene: 1. Per germline, CDR1 MNHNS and CDR2 SASEGT. This CDR3 region has 15 residues. CDR3 in amino acids: CASSEAAGGPGELFF. DNA for the CDR3: TGTGCCAGCAGTGAAGCAGCGGGAGGGCCCGGGGAGCTGTTTTTT.

The chain employs TRBV11-2 and TRBJ2-7; 7 bases match TRBD2. This CDR3 is built from 14 residues. CDR1 and CDR2 (germline): SGHAT, FQNNGV. V lost 4 bases and J lost 9; bases outside the gene matches: 12. In nucleotides, the CDR3 is TGTGCCAGCAGCTCACCCGGGAGGCCCAACGGGCAGTACTTC. The encoded protein is CASSSPGRPNGQYF.

This clone was counted at least ten times. The CDR3 is CASSLGWGEATEAFF. The CDR3 bases are TGTGCCAGCAGCTTAGGGTGGGGGGAGGCCACTGAAGCTTTCTTT. This chain links TRBV7-9 with TRBJ1-1; a possible D gene is TRBD1 (5 bases). Germline V lookup: CDR1 SEHNR, CDR2 FQNEAQ (reference sequence). Trimming took 1 base from V and 4 from J, leaving 13 bases between them. The CDR3 extends over 15 amino acids. Drawing the rest from reference TRBV7-9 and TRBJ1-1, the complete variable domain is DTGVSQNPRHKITKRGQNVTFRCDPISEHNRLYWYRQTLGQGPEFLTYFQNEAQLEKSRLLSDRFSAERPKGSFSTLEIQRTEQGDSAMYLCASSLGWGEATEAFFGQGTRLTVV.

The chain employs TRBV27 and TRBJ2-1; the D is unclear. The length of the CDR3 is 12 residues. CDR1 and CDR2 (germline): MNHEY, SMNVEV (reference sequence). V was pared by 8 bases and J by 7 bases, with 12 bases between. DNA for the CDR3: TGTGCCAGCGGCCCCCTTGGTAATGAGCAGTTCTTC. Residues: CASGPLGNEQFF.

V gene TRBV27 combines with J gene TRBJ1-1; the match to TRBD1 covers 8 bases. Germline loops: CDR1 MNHEY, CDR2 SMNVEV (reference sequence). The ends lost 2 bases at V and 4 bases at J; junction bases unmatched: 3. CDR3 length: 14 residues. CDR3 nucleotides: TGTGCCAGCAGTTTACCAGGGGGCATCACTGAAGCTTTCTTT. This translates into CASSLPGGITEAFF.

The rearrangement links TRBV28 to TRBJ1-4; tentatively, D is TRBD1 (5 bases). The CDR3 runs 15 residues. Germline V lookup: CDR1 MDHEN, CDR2 SYDVKM. The ends were cut back, 2 bases at V and 8 bases at J, with 15 bases in the middle. The CDR3 here is CASSLVGAQSEKLFF. CDR3 nucleotide sequence: TGTGCCAGCAGTTTAGTAGGGGCCCAAAGCGAAAAACTGTTTTTT.

The CDR3 protein is CASSVGGASSPLHF. Written as DNA, the CDR3 is TGTGCCAGCAGCGTTGGAGGGGCTAGTTCACCCCTCCACTTT. This sequence joins TRBV9 and TRBJ1-6, with D possibly TRBD1 on 5 matching bases. This CDR3 is built from 14 residues. CDR1 and CDR2 (germline): SGDLS, YYNGEE. V was cut by 2 bases and J by 9 bases, with 12 bases left in between.

Points on this clone: The same CDR3 can be traced to other DNA sequences in this sample. The chain carries TRBV27 and TRBJ1-1; D perhaps matches TRBD1 (5 bases). Germline V gene sequence: CDR1 MNHEY, CDR2 SMNVEV (reference sequence). Trimming removed 2 bases at V and 3 bases at J, with 10 bases between. This CDR3 is 14 amino acids long. This chain's CDR3 is CASSLQGRYTEAFF. DNA of the CDR3: TGTGCCAGCAGTTTACAGGGAAGGTACACTGAAGCTTTCTTT.

The J gene is TRBJ1-2, the V gene TRBV9, with D possibly matching TRBD1 (5 bases). The germline V gene encodes CDR1 SGDLS and CDR2 YYNGEE. There are 14 residues in the CDR3. V was clipped by 0 bases and J by 4 bases, with 10 bases between them. The CDR3 sequence is CASSVGQGIYGYTF. In DNA, the CDR3 is TGTGCCAGCAGCGTAGGGCAGGGTATCTATGGCTACACCTTC.

The chain has TRBV10-3 and TRBJ2-5; TRBD2 is a possible D gene (5 bases). Germline V gene sequence: CDR1 ENHRY, CDR2 SYGVKD. This CDR3 contains 13 residues. Between the trimmed V and J ends, which lost 2 bases and 3 bases, there was a span of 7 bases. CDR3 in DNA: TGTGCCATCAGTGAGCCCGGGAAAGAGACCCAGTACTTC. Its translation is CAISEPGKETQYF.

The chain recombines TRBV4-1 with TRBJ2-7, with 9 bases matching TRBD2. The CDR3 has 19 amino acids. V shed 0 bases and J 7 bases; nucleotides not matched to a gene: 19. Looked up from germline, CDR1 is MGHRA and CDR2 is YSYEKL. As DNA, the CDR3 is TGCGCCAGCAGCCAAGATCCTAGCGGGGTGAATCACCCTACGTCAGAGCAGTACTTC. The encoded protein is CASSQDPSGVNHPTSEQYF.

This clone came up once. The chain couples TRBV5-4 to TRBJ1-1; D is perhaps TRBD1 (5 bases). CDR3 length: 13 residues. V was cut by 1 base and J by 6 bases, with 10 bases left in between. Germline V gene lookup returns CDR1 SGHNT and CDR2 YYREEE (reference sequence). The CDR3, as DNA: TGTGCCAGCAGCTTGAAGGGGAGGCCTGAAGCTTTCTTT. Encoded protein: CASSLKGRPEAFF.

This rearrangement joins TRBV27 to TRBJ2-1; perhaps TRBD2 as D (5 bases). The germline V gene encodes CDR1 MNHEY and CDR2 SMNVEV (reference sequence). The CDR3 runs 17 residues. Trimming pared 7 bases from V and 2 bases from J, leaving 21 bases between. The CDR3 here is CASNFQEVGTPYNEQFF. The CDR3 bases are TGTGCCAGCAACTTTCAGGAGGTGGGAACCCCCTACAATGAGCAGTTCTTC.

The V call is TRBV5-1, the J call TRBJ1-1, with TRBD1 matching over 9 bases. V shed 0 bases and J 8 bases; nucleotides not matched to a gene: 2. CDR1 SGHRS and CDR2 YFSETQ come from the germline V gene. The CDR3 loop spans 13 amino acids. In DNA, the CDR3 is TGCGCCAGCAGCTTGGGACAGGGGGGGGAAGCTTTCTTT. Protein product: CASSLGQGGEAFF.

This clone has a handful of counts. The gene calls are TRBV6-6 and TRBJ2-3; D might be TRBD2 (5 bases). CDR1 MNHNY and CDR2 SVGAGI come from the germline V gene (reference sequence). The length of the CDR3 is 13 residues. Between the trimmed V and J ends, which lost 8 bases and 1 base, there was a span of 10 bases. CDR3 sequence: CASGEGGTDTQYF. CDR3 nucleotide sequence: TGTGCCAGCGGTGAGGGTGGCACAGATACGCAGTATTTT.

V usage is TRBV18 and J usage is TRBJ2-7; possible D gene TRBD1, 6 bases. CDR1 and CDR2 from the germline V gene are KGHSH and LQKENI. The CDR3 is 11 residues long. Between the trimmed V and J ends, which lost 3 bases and 7 bases, there was a span of 7 bases. In nucleotides, the CDR3 is TGTGCCAGCTCACCCGACAGGGAGCAGTACTTC. Its translation is CASSPDREQYF.

This clone was observed once. The chain has TRBV6-1 and TRBJ2-5, with TRBD1 matching 9 bases. The CDR3 runs to 15 residues. Losses at the gene ends were 2 bases for V and 5 bases for J; bases not matched to a gene: 6. Germline V gives CDR1 MNHNS, CDR2 SASEGT. The CDR3 bases are TGTGCCAGCAGTGAAACAGGGGGCTATTGGGAGACCCAGTACTTC. Protein product: CASSETGGYWETQYF.

The sample holds a few counts of this clone. This sequence joins TRBV7-3 and TRBJ2-5; TRBD1 matches at 9 bases. The J call is uncertain, as TRBJ2-7 better fits the DNA end. The CDR3 loop spans 15 amino acids. CDR1 and CDR2 (germline): SGHTA, FQGTGA. The CDR3 is CASSFSGTGLNEQYF. For the CDR3, the DNA is TGTGCCAGCAGCTTCTCCGGGACAGGGTTGAACGAGCAGTACTTC.

This chain links TRBV4-1 with TRBJ2-7; 11 bases are a match to TRBD1. Germline V CDR1 and CDR2: MGHRA, YSYEKL. V lost 4 bases to trimming and J lost 5 bases; unmatched junction nucleotides: 7. The CDR3 loop spans 15 amino acids. The CDR3 nucleotides are TGCGCCAGCAGCCGGAAAGGACAGGGGGCCGACGAGCAGTACTTC. Residues: CASSRKGQGADEQYF.

Note on this clone: Relative to the germline gene, one junction end is altered; a read error may explain this. In the same sample, other DNA sequences code for this CDR3. The chain links TRBV7-9 to TRBJ1-4; 11 bases match TRBD1. Germline assignment: CDR1 SEHNR and CDR2 FQNEAQ (reference sequence). The CDR3 has 17 amino acids. The CDR3, as DNA: TGTGCCAGCAGCCCCGGGACAGGGGGGGCGGCTAATGAAAAACTATTTTTT. This translates into CASSPGTGGAANEKLFF. Full variable domain (missing parts from reference TRBV7-9 and TRBJ1-4): DTGVSQNPRHKITKRGQNVTFRCDPISEHNRLYWYRQTLGQGPEFLTYFQNEAQLEKSRLLSDRFSAERPKGSFSTLEIQRTEQGDSAMYLCASSPGTGGAANEKLFFGSGTQLSVL.

The chain uses TRBV2 and TRBJ2-7, with 7 positions matching TRBD2. There are 15 residues in the CDR3. CDR1 is SNHLY, CDR2 FYNNEI, per germline. With 2 bases clipped from V and 5 bases from J, the junction kept 9 bases outside the gene matches. The CDR3 coding sequence is TGTGCCAGCAGTGAAAGTTTGAAGGGGAGGGACGAGCAGTACTTC. Protein sequence: CASSESLKGRDEQYF.

The chain is built from TRBV28 and TRBJ1-6; D unresolved. This CDR3 spans 14 amino acids. Deletions cut 3 bases from V and 6 bases from J, with 9 bases between. Germline V gene lookup returns CDR1 MDHEN and CDR2 SYDVKM. The CDR3 DNA is TGTGCCAGCAGTTTTCTGGGGAGTAATTCACCCCTCCACTTT. Translation gives CASSFLGSNSPLHF.

The chain is built from TRBV6-1 and TRBJ2-7, with D perhaps TRBD1 (5 bases). Between the trimmed V and J ends, which lost 2 bases and 1 base, there was a span of 12 bases. The CDR3 runs to 15 residues. The germline gives CDR1 MNHNS, CDR2 SASEGT. The CDR3 DNA is TGTGCCAGCAGTGAATCGAGGTACAGGTCCTACGAGCAGTACTTC. Translating it yields CASSESRYRSYEQYF.

This chain links TRBV5-1 with TRBJ1-2, with 8 bases matching TRBD1. The CDR3 consists of 14 residues. CDR1 is SGHRS and CDR2 is YFSETQ in the germline V gene. With V trimmed by 2 bases and J by 4 bases, 4 bases remained unmatched. CDR3 nucleotides: TGCGCCAGCAGCTTAGAGACAGGGGCCTATGGCTACACCTTC. Protein product: CASSLETGAYGYTF.

Only a few counts were recorded for this clone. The sample carries other DNA sequences with the same CDR3. The chain is built from TRBV29-1 and TRBJ1-1, with TRBD1 matching over 10 bases. The CDR3 sequence is 13 residues long. Germline CDR1 and CDR2: SQVTM and ANQGSEA. J gave up 1 base and V 6 bases, and 2 bases lay outside the gene matches. CDR3 nucleotides: TGCAGCGTCGACAGGGGGCGGAACACTGAAGCTTTCTTT. Translating it yields CSVDRGRNTEAFF.

The chain employs TRBV27 and TRBJ1-1; TRBD1 aligns across 7 bases. The CDR3 has 14 residues. Trimming took 5 bases from V and 4 from J; bases not matched to a gene: 7. Germline V gene sequence: CDR1 MNHEY, CDR2 SMNVEV (reference sequence). The CDR3 region has the DNA TGTGCCAGCAGTGACAGGGTTCGGAGCACTGAAGCTTTCTTT. Translated, it gives CASSDRVRSTEAFF.

Comment on this clone: This likely comes from a read error, as the CDR3 has no conserved phenylalanine or tryptophan at its end. It is unclear where the CDR3 begins or ends on the DNA, so no DNA is shown, and the CDR3 is as TCRdb lists it. The chain combines TRBV28 with TRBJ1-4. CDR1 is MDHEN and CDR2 is SYDVKM in the germline V gene. The CDR3 has 11 amino acids, counting both end residues. The CDR3 loop reads CASSSSGNPEI.

The chain is built from TRBV18 and TRBJ2-2; 14 positions match TRBD2. After removal of 5 bases from V and 4 bases from J, the junction contained 3 bases not matched to a gene. The length of the CDR3 is 16 residues. Germline V gene sequence: CDR1 KGHSH, CDR2 LQKENI. The CDR3 is CASSEGLAGATGELFF. As DNA, the CDR3 is TGTGCCAGCTCAGAGGGACTAGCGGGAGCCACCGGGGAGCTGTTTTTT.